The 18 T cell receptor beta chains below come from one sample, sequenced in a study of beta chain features in type 1 diabetes. The sequenced template was cDNA made from the entire isolated RNA. Measured with immunoSEQ multiplex PCR; TCRdb has only the in-frame clones, and not every one. The sample has more than 120,000 clones, over 9.5% seen once. Sequencing was carried out using naive CD4+ T cells from blood. The source is a man aged 18 to 29 in good health.

This clone showed up just a few times. This chain uses TRBV18 with TRBJ2-7, with 10 positions matching TRBD1. The J segment lost 4 bases and the V segment lost 5 bases, leaving 11 bases of the junction unmatched. This CDR3 is 16 amino acids long. Germline-derived CDR1 and CDR2 are KGHSH and LQKENI. The CDR3 spells CASSKNRDRGGYEQYF. In DNA, the CDR3 is TGTGCCAGCTCAAAAAACCGGGACAGGGGAGGGTACGAGCAGTACTTC.

The gene calls are TRBV6-5 and TRBJ2-1; 8 bases map to TRBD2. V lost 5 bases to trimming and J lost 5 bases; unmatched junction nucleotides: 8. Germline V lookup: CDR1 MNHEY, CDR2 SVGAGI. The CDR3 runs 15 residues. The DNA of the CDR3 is TGTGCCAGCAGTCGGGGAGCGGGGGTAAACAATGAGCAGTTCTTC. Translated, it gives CASSRGAGVNNEQFF.

V is TRBV7-2 and J is TRBJ2-7; weak D call: TRBD1 (6 bases). The V end was cut by 1 base, the J end by 3 bases, with 16 bases between. The CDR3 runs 16 residues. CDR1 is SGHTA, CDR2 FQGNSA, per germline. CDR3 residues: CASSLGGMGAGYEQYF. The CDR3 DNA sequence: TGTGCCAGCAGCTTAGGTGGTATGGGGGCGGGCTACGAGCAGTACTTC.

This clone has just a few counts. V usage is TRBV5-1 and J usage is TRBJ2-1; 8 positions agree with TRBD1. Germline V gene data show CDR1 as SGHRS and CDR2 as YFSETQ. V shed 4 bases and J 0 bases; nucleotides not matched to a gene: 18. This CDR3 contains 20 residues. CDR3 sequence: CASSPDVGQGPKSSYNEQFF. The CDR3 DNA reads as TGCGCCAGCAGCCCGGACGTAGGACAGGGCCCCAAGAGCTCCTACAATGAGCAGTTCTTC.

This chain connects TRBV5-1 to TRBJ2-3; D unresolved. Trimming shortened V by 0 bases and J by 4 bases, and 12 bases separated the two germline ends. Per germline, CDR1 SGHRS and CDR2 YFSETQ. The CDR3 has 15 amino acids. CDR3 coding DNA: TGCGCCAGCAGCTTGGGACAAGGCCCCGCAGATACGCAGTATTTT. This encodes CASSLGQGPADTQYF.

Regarding this clone: The same CDR3 arises from other DNA sequences in this sample as well. This chain connects TRBV7-9 to TRBJ2-5, with 9 bases matching TRBD2. There are 13 residues in the CDR3. V shed 11 bases, J shed 5 bases, and the junction held 9 bases outside the gene matches. Germline V CDR1 and CDR2: SEHNR, FQNEAQ (reference sequence). The chain's CDR3 is CAGGGGNRETQYF. DNA for the CDR3: TGTGCCGGCGGGGGGGGGAACCGTGAGACCCAGTACTTC. The full variable domain, in which reference TRBV7-9 and TRBJ2-5 provide the parts outside the CDR3, is DTGVSQNPRHKITKRGQNVTFRCDPISEHNRLYWYRQTLGQGPEFLTYFQNEAQLEKSRLLSDRFSAERPKGSFSTLEIQRTEQGDSAMYLCAGGGGNRETQYFGPGTRLLVL.

This clone came up a few times. The V call is TRBV14, the J call TRBJ2-1; TRBD2 aligns across 10 bases. The CDR3 loop spans 15 amino acids. CDR1 and CDR2 (germline): SGHDN, FVKESK. Trimming at V came to 4 bases and at J to 2 bases, leaving 2 bases not matched to a gene. In nucleotides, the CDR3 is TGTGCCAGCAGCCGAAGCGGGGGGGCCTACAATGAGCAGTTCTTC. Protein product: CASSRSGGAYNEQFF.

This clone was counted only a few times. This sequence joins TRBV10-3 and TRBJ2-5, with 11 positions matching TRBD2. Germline CDR1 and CDR2: ENHRY and SYGVKD. Losses at the gene ends were 6 bases for V and 2 bases for J; bases not matched to a gene: 5. This CDR3 contains 15 residues. The CDR3 nucleotides are TGTGCCATCAGGGGGACTAGCGGAAATCAAGAGACCCAGTACTTC. Translated, it gives CAIRGTSGNQETQYF.

This clone was observed a few times. J is TRBJ2-1 and V is TRBV6-5; TRBD2 matches at 7 bases. Germline values: CDR1 MNHEY, CDR2 SVGAGI. With 6 bases clipped from V and 4 bases from J, the junction kept 9 bases outside the gene matches. The CDR3 sequence is 15 residues long. CDR3 coding DNA: TGTGCCAGCAGAACCCCGGGACTACCATACAATGAGCAGTTCTTC. Translating gives CASRTPGLPYNEQFF.

This clone showed up just a few times. V usage is TRBV18 and J usage is TRBJ2-7, with 7 positions matching TRBD1. CDR3 size: 13 residues. Germline CDR1 and CDR2: KGHSH and LQKENI. After removal of 8 bases from V and 2 bases from J, the junction contained 6 bases not matched to a gene. The CDR3 sequence: CASTDRSTYEQYF. In DNA form, the CDR3 reads TGTGCCAGCACGGACAGGAGCACCTACGAGCAGTACTTC.

This chain's CDR3 is CASSEEYGYGYTF. As DNA, the CDR3 is TGTGCCAGCAGTGAAGAGTACGGCTATGGCTACACCTTC. This sequence joins TRBV2 and TRBJ1-2; no clear D. The CDR3 contains 13 residues. V shed 1 base and J shed 4 bases, with 7 bases lying between them. Germline V gene lookup returns CDR1 SNHLY and CDR2 FYNNEI.

V and J are TRBV18 and TRBJ2-7, with a weak D call TRBD1 (6 bases). This CDR3 has 14 amino acids. Per the germline V gene, CDR1 is KGHSH and CDR2 is LQKENI. Trimming took off 5 bases at V and 6 bases at J, with 17 bases between the two ends. Here the CDR3 reads CASSTRDTRGEQYF. DNA for the CDR3: TGTGCCAGCTCAACCAGGGACACCCGGGGCGAGCAGTACTTC.

The chain carries TRBV28 and TRBJ2-7, with D perhaps TRBD1 (5 bases). Deletions cut 3 bases from V and 4 bases from J, with 13 bases between. The germline V gene has CDR1 MDHEN and CDR2 SYDVKM. The CDR3 contains 14 residues. The DNA of the CDR3 is TGTGCCAGCAGTTTTAGACAGTTACGGTACGAGCAGTACTTC. It translates to CASSFRQLRYEQYF.

The sample holds a few counts of this clone. The chain employs TRBV7-2 and TRBJ1-2; 8 bases agree with TRBD1. V dropped 1 base and J dropped 0; count of bases not matched to a gene: 4. The CDR3 length is 16 residues. Germline V gene data show CDR1 as SGHTA and CDR2 as FQGNSA. Here the CDR3 reads CASSLVGTGANYGYTF. Here the CDR3 DNA reads TGTGCCAGCAGCTTAGTGGGGACAGGAGCTAACTATGGCTACACCTTC.

The chain employs TRBV5-1 and TRBJ2-2, with 7 nucleotides matching TRBD1. The V gene end was trimmed by 0 bases and the J gene end by 6 bases; junction bases not matched to a gene: 5. The length of the CDR3 is 15 residues. From germline, CDR1 is SGHRS and CDR2 YFSETQ. The DNA for the CDR3 is TGCGCCAGCAGCTTGGGACACAGGGGACCCGGGGAGCTGTTTTTT. Translation: CASSLGHRGPGELFF.

This clone was picked up many times. The J gene is TRBJ1-3, the V gene TRBV7-9; perhaps TRBD1 as D (5 bases). The germline V gene has CDR1 SEHNR and CDR2 FQNEAQ (reference sequence). CDR3 size: 14 residues. The V end was cut by 10 bases, the J end by 1 base, with 14 bases between. CDR3 protein: CANDAGFSGNTIYF. In nucleotides, the CDR3 is TGTGCCAACGACGCAGGGTTTTCTGGAAACACCATATATTTT.

V and J are TRBV2 and TRBJ2-2; unclear D gene. The CDR3 extends over 13 amino acids. Germline V gene lookup returns CDR1 SNHLY and CDR2 FYNNEI. V was clipped by 3 bases and J by 5 bases, with 7 bases between them. CDR3 DNA: TGTGCCAGCAGTGACCTAGGAACCGGGGAGCTGTTTTTT. Translating gives CASSDLGTGELFF.

This chain links TRBV9 with TRBJ2-2; D may be TRBD1 (6 bases). This CDR3 is 14 amino acids long. V lost 3 bases and J 1 base, leaving 7 bases between the germline ends. Germline V gene data show CDR1 as SGDLS and CDR2 as YYNGEE. As DNA, the CDR3 is TGTGCCAGCAGCGGGACAGTGAACACCGGGGAGCTGTTTTTT. Its translation is CASSGTVNTGELFF.